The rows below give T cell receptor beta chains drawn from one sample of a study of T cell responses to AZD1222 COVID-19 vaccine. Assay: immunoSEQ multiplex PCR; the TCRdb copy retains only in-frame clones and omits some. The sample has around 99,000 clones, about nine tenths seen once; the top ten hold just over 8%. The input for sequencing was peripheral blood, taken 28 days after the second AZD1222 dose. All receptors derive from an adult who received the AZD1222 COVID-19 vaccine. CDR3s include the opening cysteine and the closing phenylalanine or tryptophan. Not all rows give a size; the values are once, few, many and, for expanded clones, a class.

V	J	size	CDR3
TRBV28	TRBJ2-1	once	CASSSSSGRRSYNEQFF
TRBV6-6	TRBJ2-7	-	CASSHGELYEQYF
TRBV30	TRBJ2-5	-	CAWSVGRYQETQYF
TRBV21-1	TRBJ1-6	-	CASSPWGSGTDNNSPLHF
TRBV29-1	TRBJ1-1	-	CSVEERGSGTEAFF
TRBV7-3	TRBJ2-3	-	CASGLAGTDTQYF
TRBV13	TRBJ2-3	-	CASSRSRTGGWDTQYF
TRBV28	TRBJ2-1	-	CASSGGFTEQFF
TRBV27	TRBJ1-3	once	CASSLNGGPIYF
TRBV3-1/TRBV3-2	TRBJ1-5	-	CASSRDGVRNQPQHF